A selection of T cell receptor beta chains follows, all from one sample in a study of CD8+ T cells in alopecia areata. The table came from immunoSEQ multiplex PCR; TCRdb's copy has only in-frame clones and leaves some out. The sample has around 190,000 clones; more than 55% are singletons. Source material: CD8+ T cells sorted from blood. The receptors were gathered from a human donor in good health. The CDR3 runs from the conserved cysteine through the conserved F or W. D genes are given only for firm matches.

d_call j_call cdr3_length v_call cdr3_aa
TRBD1 TRBJ1-1 14 TRBV13 CASSFGTGGTEAFF
TRBD1 TRBJ1-6 14 TRBV5-6 CASSTGQGSAPLHF
. TRBJ2-5 14 TRBV28 CASSRVRQRETQYF
. TRBJ1-1 14 TRBV4-1 CASSQVFLNTEAFF
. TRBJ1-6 11 TRBV7-9 CASSSDWALHF
TRBD1 TRBJ2-1 16 TRBV29-1 CSVEGPGTVPYNEQFF
. TRBJ2-5 16 TRBV2 CASSEGPTGNQETQYF
TRBD1 TRBJ1-1 14 TRBV6-6 CASSRGTGNTEAFF
TRBD2 TRBJ2-3 15 TRBV27 CASSEKTSPADTQYF
. TRBJ1-6 13 TRBV4-2 CASSQDEVSPLHF
TRBD1 TRBJ1-5 15 TRBV29-1 CSVGTGTGGNQPQHF
. TRBJ1-2 15 TRBV4-1 CASSFDRSTNYGYTF
TRBD1 TRBJ2-1 14 TRBV19 CASGGQGAGGEQFF
. TRBJ1-1 16 TRBV11-2 CASSLAPRRWDTEAFF
. TRBJ2-7 13 TRBV7-9 CASSFQISYEQYF
. TRBJ2-3 11 TRBV5-4 CASSSTDTQYF
. TRBJ1-2 17 TRBV11-2 CASSFAVKDLGSYGYTF
. TRBJ2-3 12 TRBV7-9 CASSLAPDTQYF
. TRBJ1-1 17 TRBV5-1 CASSLPGLGMANTEAFF
. TRBJ2-7 13 TRBV9 CASSVGNSGEQYF
. TRBJ1-2 13 TRBV27 CASSLGGRDGYTF
TRBD2 TRBJ2-5 15 TRBV10-2 CASSGLAGGLETQYF
. TRBJ2-2 15 TRBV6-6 CASSRGAPNTGELFF
TRBD2 TRBJ2-7 12 TRBV5-4 CASSWGGLEQYF
. TRBJ1-1 9 TRBV29-1 CSVPGDPFF
. TRBJ2-7 12 TRBV7-2 CASSYNAYEQYF
. TRBJ1-1 13 TRBV13 CASSFNLNTEAFF
. TRBJ2-7 12 TRBV5-6 CASSSYTYEQYF
. TRBJ1-2 13 TRBV6-6 CASSYGNLRGYTF
TRBD2 TRBJ2-7 14 TRBV5-1 CASSTTSVAYEQYF
. TRBJ2-2 12 TRBV2 CARQGNTGELFF
TRBD1 TRBJ1-2 12 TRBV29-1 CSVAGGDYGYTF
. TRBJ2-1 10 TRBV2 CASRRGEQFF
TRBD1 TRBJ2-3 17 TRBV11-2 CASSSGGLLRATDTQYF
. TRBJ1-1 11 TRBV5-1 CASSLGGEAFF
. TRBJ1-2 12 TRBV7-9 CASSIHRYGYTF
. TRBJ2-3 16 TRBV11-2 CASSSGGGWGADTQYF